This is a list of T cell receptor beta chains from one sample in a study of identical twins. In TCRdb, the 5' RACE reads were re-called with MiXCR into one record per CDR3 protein. The data contain 1.5 million to 2 million distinct CDR3 sequences, less than 35% of them seen just once; the ten biggest clones take up around 0.25%. The sample was cord blood. The receptors were gathered from a newborn girl in good health. CDR3s include the opening cysteine and the closing phenylalanine or tryptophan. The D gene is left open where the match is weak. The size of a clone is reported for some rows only, either as once, few or many, or as a class for expanded clones.

CDR3: CASSLTGGGEQYF
DNA: TGTGCCAGCAGCTTAACAGGGGGCGGCGAGCAGTACTTC
J: TRBJ2-7
D: TRBD1
length: 13
V: TRBV7-2
size: -

CDR3: CASRPSGTAYEQYF
DNA: TGTGCCAGCAGACCCTCCGGGACAGCCTACGAGCAGTACTTC
J: TRBJ2-7
D: TRBD1
length: 14
V: TRBV28
size: few

CDR3: CASSFAGGYQPQHF
DNA: TGTGCCAGCAGTTTCGCCGGGGGGTATCAGCCCCAGCATTTT
J: TRBJ1-5
D: -
length: 14
V: TRBV28
size: -

CDR3: CASSQGNSGRETQYF
DNA: TGTGCCAGCAGCCAAGGGAATAGCGGGAGGGAGACCCAGTACTTC
J: TRBJ2-5
D: TRBD2
length: 15
V: TRBV4-2
size: -

CDR3: CASMEDEQFF
DNA: TGTGCCAGCATGGAGGATGAGCAGTTCTTC
J: TRBJ2-1
D: -
length: 10
V: TRBV12-3/TRBV12-4
size: -

CDR3: CASSARGNSYNEQFF
DNA: TGTGCCAGCAGCGCCCGGGGGAACTCCTACAATGAGCAGTTCTTC
J: TRBJ2-1
D: -
length: 15
V: TRBV7-9
size: -

CDR3: CASSRLLAGVTDEQYF
DNA: TGTGCCAGCAGCCGACTTCTAGCGGGAGTAACGGATGAGCAGTACTTC
J: TRBJ2-5
D: TRBD2
length: 16
V: TRBV3-1
size: few

CDR3: CASSFPLMASGSYEQYF
DNA: TGTGCCAGCAGTTTCCCCCTTATGGCTAGCGGGAGTTACGAGCAGTACTTC
J: TRBJ2-7
D: TRBD2
length: 17
V: TRBV28
size: many

CDR3: CSAGVNEQFF
DNA: TGCAGCGCAGGGGTCAATGAGCAGTTCTTC
J: TRBJ2-1
D: -
length: 10
V: TRBV29-1
size: -

CDR3: CSAQSRTGNLEQYF
DNA: TGCAGTGCCCAGTCGCGGACAGGGAATTTGGAGCAGTACTTC
J: TRBJ2-5
D: TRBD1
length: 14
V: TRBV20-1
size: -

CDR3: CASSQVFFNYGYTF
DNA: TGCGCCAGCAGCCAGGTGTTTTTTAACTATGGCTACACCTTC
J: TRBJ1-2
D: -
length: 14
V: TRBV4-1
size: -

CDR3: CASSKTGYTEAFF
DNA: TGCGCCAGCAGCAAGACAGGGTACACTGAAGCTTTCTTT
J: TRBJ1-1
D: TRBD1
length: 13
V: TRBV5-1
size: -

CDR3: CASSEGLAGGPLGNEQFF
DNA: TGTGCCAGCAGTGAGGGACTAGCGGGAGGACCCTTGGGGAATGAGCAGTTCTTC
J: TRBJ2-1
D: TRBD2
length: 18
V: TRBV27
size: -

CDR3: CASSKEAGEEIYNEQFF
DNA: TGTGCCAGCAGCAAAGAGGCGGGAGAGGAAATTTACAATGAGCAGTTCTTC
J: TRBJ2-1
D: -
length: 17
V: TRBV21-1
size: few